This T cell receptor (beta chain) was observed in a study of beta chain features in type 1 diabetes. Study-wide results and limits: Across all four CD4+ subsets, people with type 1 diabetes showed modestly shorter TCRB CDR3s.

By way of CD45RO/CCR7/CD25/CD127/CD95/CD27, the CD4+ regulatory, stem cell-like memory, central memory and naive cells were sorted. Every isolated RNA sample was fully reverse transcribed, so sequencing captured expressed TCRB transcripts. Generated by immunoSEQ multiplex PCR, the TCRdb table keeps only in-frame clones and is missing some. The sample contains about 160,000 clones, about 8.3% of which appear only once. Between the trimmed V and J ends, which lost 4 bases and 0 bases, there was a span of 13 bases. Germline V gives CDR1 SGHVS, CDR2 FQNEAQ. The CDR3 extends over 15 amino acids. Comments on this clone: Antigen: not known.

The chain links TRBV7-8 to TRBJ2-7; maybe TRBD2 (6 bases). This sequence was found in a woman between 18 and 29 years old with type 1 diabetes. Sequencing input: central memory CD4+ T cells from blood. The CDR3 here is CASSWDSGLSYEQYF. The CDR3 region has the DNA TGTGCCAGCAGCTGGGATAGCGGCCTCTCCTACGAGCAGTACTTC.